One sample yielded the 32 T cell receptor beta chains listed below, sequenced in a study of shared clonotypes between healthy human individuals. TCRdb's table, derived via immunoSEQ multiplex PCR, lists solely in-frame clones and lacks some. This table holds around 500,000 clones, over 70% found once. The material sequenced was PBMCs. The receptors stem from a woman aged 35 to 49 in good health. Some clones in this sample may be carry-over from other donors' samples.

Note on this clone: This specimen includes other DNA sequences encoding the same CDR3. V gene TRBV7-9 combines with J gene TRBJ2-5; 7 nucleotides match TRBD1. Looked up from germline, CDR1 is SEHNR and CDR2 is FQNEAQ (reference sequence). V trimming: 5 bases; J trimming: 5 bases; junction bases outside the gene matches: 2. CDR3 length: 12 residues. CDR3 coding DNA: TGTGCCAGCAGCCCCAGGGGGGAGACCCAGTACTTC. It codes for CASSPRGETQYF.

This clone appeared many times. Distinct nucleotide sequences in the sample also encode this CDR3. The chain employs TRBV5-1 and TRBJ1-2; D remains unclear. The CDR3 is made up of 13 amino acids. From germline, CDR1 is SGHRS and CDR2 YFSETQ. V was trimmed by 0 bases and J by 3 bases, leaving 6 bases between them. CDR3 coding DNA: TGCGCCAGCAGCTTGGCCGCGGACTATGGCTACACCTTC. Translation: CASSLAADYGYTF.

This clone was observed a few times. V is TRBV6-1 and J is TRBJ1-1, with TRBD1 identical over 9 bases. The V segment lost 4 bases and the J segment 5 bases; nucleotides outside the gene matches: 5. In germline, CDR1 is MNHNS, CDR2 SASEGT. CDR3 size: 14 residues. The CDR3 protein is CASSGGQGETEAFF. The CDR3 coding sequence is TGTGCCAGCAGTGGGGGACAGGGAGAGACTGAAGCTTTCTTT.

This clone was recorded only once. The chain joins TRBV4-3 to TRBJ2-1; D is possibly TRBD1 (5 bases). Germline V gives CDR1 LGHNA, CDR2 YSLEER. CDR3 length equals 15 residues. The V gene lost 3 bases and the J gene lost 5 bases, with 14 bases spanning the gap. The CDR3 loop reads CASSQQGIADNEQFF. CDR3 in DNA: TGCGCCAGCAGCCAGCAGGGAATCGCGGACAATGAGCAGTTCTTC.

V gene TRBV18 combines with J gene TRBJ2-7, with 7 bases that match TRBD1. The CDR3 runs 14 residues. Germline CDR1 and CDR2: KGHSH and LQKENI. The ends lost 2 bases at V and 2 bases at J; junction bases unmatched: 3. CDR3 loop: CASSPSGGPYEQYF. The CDR3 DNA follows: TGTGCCAGCTCACCATCAGGGGGTCCCTACGAGCAGTACTTC.

Comments on this clone: It differs at one base from a far larger clone, so likely a read error. Other nucleotide sequences in the sample specify the same CDR3. The V gene is TRBV6-1, the J gene TRBJ2-5; tentative D call: TRBD1 (6 bases). This CDR3 comprises 11 residues. CDR1 MNHNS and CDR2 SASEGT come from the germline V gene. Written as DNA, the CDR3 is TGTGCCAGCCTAAGGTGGGACATCTTGCACTTC. It yields the protein CASLRWDILHF.

This chain connects TRBV6-4 to TRBJ1-5, with D possibly TRBD1 on 6 matching bases. CDR3 length: 15 amino acids. V was shortened by 1 base and J by 5 bases, with 12 bases between the two germline ends. Germline V gives CDR1 MRHNA, CDR2 SNTAGT. Here the CDR3 reads CASSDYRVVYQPQHF. The CDR3 DNA sequence: TGTGCCAGCAGTGACTACAGGGTGGTCTATCAGCCCCAGCATTTT.

Details on this clone: Sequence at one end of the junction differs from germline and may be a read error. The chain links TRBV5-1 to TRBJ2-7, with 9 bases that match TRBD2. Germline V gene lookup returns CDR1 SGHRS and CDR2 YFSETQ. The CDR3 runs 18 residues. The CDR3 protein is CASRLGPGLADFSYEQYF. The CDR3, as DNA: TGCGCCAGCAGATTGGGGCCGGGACTAGCAGATTTTTCCTACGAGCAGTACTTC.

With regard to this clone: This probably arose from a read error, given a far larger clone one base away. The same CDR3 arises from other DNA sequences in this sample as well. The DNA for the CDR3 is TGTGCCAGCAGTTATCGGGGCTCCGCGGGGACCGGTGAGCTGTTTTTT. Protein: CASSYRGSAGTGELFF. The chain recombines TRBV7-2 with TRBJ2-2, with a weak D call TRBD2 (6 bases). The germline V gene has CDR1 SGHTA and CDR2 FQGNSA. This CDR3 contains 16 residues.

About this clone: A far larger clone differs by one base, so this is likely a read error. This sample also contains other DNA sequences that code for the same CDR3. The gene calls are TRBV1 and TRBJ2-3; the table assigns TRBD1, which was not confirmed against the DNA. TRBV1 is a pseudogene. This CDR3 comprises 15 residues. CDR3 loop: CTSSQDRGRPDTQYF. The DNA for the CDR3 is TGCACCAGCAGCCAAGATAGGGGAAGACCCGATACGCAGTATTTT.

The V and J genes are TRBV7-6 and TRBJ2-7; D not resolved. The CDR3 runs to 18 residues. Germline lookup yields CDR1 SGHVS and CDR2 FNYEAQ. Trimming removed 5 bases at V and 1 base at J, with 24 bases between. Here the CDR3 DNA reads TGTGCCAGCAGCATATCCCCGCCCAAGGACGGCCTATCCTACGAGCAGTACTTC. It translates to CASSISPPKDGLSYEQYF. The full variable domain, rest sourced from reference TRBV7-6 and TRBJ2-7, is GAGVSQSPRYKVTKRGQDVALRCDPISGHVSLYWYRQALGQGPEFLTYFNYEAQQDKSGLPNDRFSAERPEGSISTLTIQRTEQRDSAMYRCASSISPPKDGLSYEQYFGPGTRLTVT.

The chain carries TRBV7-2 and TRBJ2-1, with 8 bases fitting TRBD1. This CDR3 has 13 residues. Germline values: CDR1 SGHTA, CDR2 FQGNSA. V was clipped by 5 bases and J by 6 bases; unmatched bases: 3. CDR3 in amino acids: CASSAGQGNEQFF. In DNA form, the CDR3 reads TGTGCCAGCAGCGCCGGACAGGGCAATGAGCAGTTCTTC.

The chain carries TRBV6-1 and TRBJ2-5, with 11 bases identical to TRBD2. The CDR3 is 15 residues long. Germline V lookup: CDR1 MNHNS, CDR2 SASEGT. J was trimmed by 4 bases and V by 4 bases; bases with no gene match: 5. The CDR3 region is CASSGVAGGAETQYF. The CDR3 nucleotides are TGTGCCAGCAGTGGGGTAGCGGGAGGGGCAGAGACCCAGTACTTC.

This clone was observed a few times. Since a far larger clone is one base different, this is likely a read error. The chain joins TRBV29-1 to TRBJ2-5; 7 bases are shared with TRBD1. Germline V gene sequence: CDR1 SQVTM, CDR2 ANQGSEA. This CDR3 region has 15 residues. The junction had 16 bases not matched to a gene; V was cut back by 4 bases and J by 8 bases. DNA for the CDR3: TGCAGCGTTGGCCCCCATGACAGGGTTGGAGATACCCAGTACTTC. Protein sequence: CSVGPHDRVGDTQYF.

The chain joins TRBV18 to TRBJ1-2, with unresolved D. Deletions cut 3 bases from V and 0 bases from J, with 14 bases between. The CDR3 extends over 16 amino acids. Germline V CDR1 and CDR2: KGHSH, LQKENI. Written as DNA, the CDR3 is TGTGCCAGCTCACCTGCGGAGGACCTTCCTAACTATGGCTACACCTTC. Encoded protein: CASSPAEDLPNYGYTF. Complete variable domain (other parts from reference TRBV18 and TRBJ1-2): NAGVMQNPRHLVRRRGQEARLRCSPMKGHSHVYWYRQLPEEGLKFMVYLQKENIIDESGMPKERFSAEFPKEGPSILRIQQVVRGDSAAYFCASSPAEDLPNYGYTFGSGTRLTVV.

The chain joins TRBV19 to TRBJ2-7; D tentatively fits TRBD1 or TRBD2 (5 bases each). CDR1 and CDR2 from the germline V gene are LNHDA and SQIVND (reference sequence). V lost 4 bases, J lost 2 bases, and 12 bases lay in between. The CDR3 runs to 14 residues. The chain's CDR3 is CASSNPGPTYEQYF. The CDR3 DNA is TGTGCCAGTAGTAATCCGGGACCCACCTACGAGCAGTACTTC.

The rearrangement links TRBV28 to TRBJ2-5, with D hard to call. Per germline, CDR1 MDHEN and CDR2 SYDVKM. The length of the CDR3 is 12 residues. V lost 3 bases and J lost 7, with 9 bases in between. In DNA, the CDR3 is TGTGCCAGCAGTTTGTCCGAATGGACCCAGTACTTC. Protein sequence: CASSLSEWTQYF.

This clone has a handful of counts. V gene TRBV9 combines with J gene TRBJ2-5; D may be TRBD1 (6 bases). Trimming took 4 bases from V and 11 from J, leaving 15 bases between them. Germline assignment: CDR1 SGDLS and CDR2 YYNGEE. The CDR3 is 12 residues long. The CDR3 loop reads CASSPGAGEQYF. The CDR3 bases are TGTGCCAGCAGCCCAGGGGCCGGTGAGCAGTACTTC.

The chain is built from TRBV28 and TRBJ2-7; D is tentatively TRBD1 or TRBD2 (5 bases each). Germline V gene lookup returns CDR1 MDHEN and CDR2 SYDVKM. The V and J ends lost 5 bases and 4 bases respectively, with 24 bases between them. This CDR3 spans 17 amino acids. CDR3 loop: CASSRREGHDPSYEQYF. The CDR3 coding sequence is TGTGCCAGCAGTCGCCGAGAGGGGCACGACCCCTCTTACGAGCAGTACTTC.

Details on this clone: A far bigger clonotype differs at one base, so this is likely a read error. The V and J genes are TRBV5-8 and TRBJ2-7; 7 nucleotides match TRBD2. The germline V gene encodes CDR1 SGHTS and CDR2 YDEGEE. V gave up 0 bases and J gave up 3 bases; unmatched junction bases: 6. The CDR3 is 15 residues long. The CDR3 DNA is TGTGCCAGCAGCTTGGGGCCAGCGGGAATCTACGAGCAGTACTTC. Translation: CASSLGPAGIYEQYF.

As to this clone: A single base is all that separates this from a far larger clone, so a read error is likely. At the DNA level, this CDR3 is encoded by other sequences in the same sample as well. The chain is built from TRBV7-2 and TRBJ1-2; 7 bases align to TRBD1. This CDR3 spans 14 amino acids. Germline assignment: CDR1 SGHTA and CDR2 FQGNSA. CDR3 in amino acids: CASSWRQGGNGYTF. The CDR3 region has the DNA TGTGCCAGCAGCTGGAGACAGGGTGGGAATGGCTACACCTTT.

This clone was seen more than once but under ten times. V usage is TRBV21-1 and J usage is TRBJ1-1; the table's D call, TRBD1, was not checked against the DNA. TRBV21-1 is assigned pseudogene status. This CDR3 is built from 17 residues. As DNA, the CDR3 is TGTGCCAGCAGCCCGCCCCCCAGGGAAAGAGTAACCGCTGAAGCTTTCTTT. The encoded protein is CASSPPPRERVTAEAFF.

The V call is TRBV6-1, the J call TRBJ1-5, with 12 nucleotides matching TRBD1. Unmatched junction bases numbered 6, after V lost 3 bases and J lost 6 bases. Germline CDR1 MNHNS, CDR2 SASEGT. The CDR3 totals 16 residues. The CDR3 region has the DNA TGTGCCAGCAGTGATCCGGGGACAGGGGGCTCTCAGCCCCAGCATTTT. Encoded protein: CASSDPGTGGSQPQHF.

The chain employs TRBV11-2 and TRBJ2-3; no clear D. Per germline, CDR1 SGHAT and CDR2 FQNNGV. The CDR3 contains 16 residues. V was clipped by 0 bases and J by 0 bases, with 10 bases between them. The CDR3: CASSLDLRVSTDTQYF. The CDR3 DNA follows: TGTGCCAGCAGCTTAGATCTTAGGGTTAGCACAGATACGCAGTATTTT.

The gene calls are TRBV6-5 and TRBJ2-7, with D tentatively TRBD1 (6 bases). This CDR3 spans 12 amino acids. CDR1 is MNHEY, CDR2 SVGAGI, per germline. V lost 6 bases, J lost 2 bases, and 8 bases lay in between. As DNA, the CDR3 is TGTGCCAGCAGACAGGGCCCCTACGAGCAGTACTTC. Translating gives CASRQGPYEQYF.

This clone was recorded only once. J is TRBJ2-3 and V is TRBV5-1; TRBD1 is a possible D gene (5 bases). The V gene's germline CDR1 is SGHRS and CDR2 YFSETQ. This CDR3 region has 13 residues. V dropped 5 bases and J dropped 5 bases, with 12 bases sitting between them. In DNA form, the CDR3 reads TGCGCCAGCAGGGGGCGAGTGGGAGATACGCAGTATTTT. This encodes CASRGRVGDTQYF.

This clone is a singleton in its sample. The V and J genes are TRBV5-1 and TRBJ2-1, with TRBD2 matching 9 bases. The length of the CDR3 is 16 residues. Losses at the gene ends were 0 bases for V and 4 bases for J; bases not matched to a gene: 5. Per the germline V gene, CDR1 is SGHRS and CDR2 is YFSETQ. The CDR3 protein is CASSLAETSGYNEQFF. In nucleotides, the CDR3 is TGCGCCAGCAGCTTGGCCGAGACTAGCGGATACAATGAGCAGTTCTTC.

The V and J genes are TRBV29-1 and TRBJ2-2; D unresolved. The CDR3 runs 11 residues. Germline CDR1 reads SQVTM; CDR2 reads ANQGSEA. Deletions cut 7 bases from V and 3 bases from J, with 6 bases between. CDR3 protein: CSARDTGELFF. CDR3 bases: TGCAGCGCCCGGGACACCGGGGAGCTGTTTTTT.

J is TRBJ2-1 and V is TRBV5-6; 10 bases agree with TRBD2. V shed 4 bases, J shed 4 bases, and the junction held 5 bases outside the gene matches. Germline V CDR1 and CDR2: SGHDT, YYEEEE. This CDR3 is 15 amino acids long. The CDR3 nucleotides are TGTGCCAGCAGCAGACCGACTAGCGGGTACAATGAGCAGTTCTTC. The encoded protein is CASSRPTSGYNEQFF.

The V and J genes are TRBV7-9 and TRBJ1-1, with unresolved D. Trimming cost V 4 bases and J 1 base, with 10 bases left between them. Germline CDR1 and CDR2: SEHNR and FQNEAQ (reference sequence). This CDR3 is 14 amino acids long. This chain's CDR3 is CASSSTSPNTEAFF. The DNA of the CDR3 is TGTGCCAGCAGCTCGACCTCTCCGAACACTGAAGCTTTCTTT.

The chain carries TRBV4-1 and TRBJ1-1; 8 bases line up with TRBD1. V lost 3 bases and J lost 1; bases outside the gene matches: 1. Germline loops: CDR1 MGHRA, CDR2 YSYEKL. The CDR3 loop spans 14 amino acids. The CDR3 DNA sequence: TGCGCCAGCAGCCATGACAGGGGGAACACTGAAGCTTTCTTT. Amino acids: CASSHDRGNTEAFF.

This clone has a handful of counts. The chain employs TRBV30 and TRBJ1-1; 7 bases are a match to TRBD1. The V segment lost 1 base and the J segment 5 bases; nucleotides outside the gene matches: 7. From germline, CDR1 is GTSNPN and CDR2 SVGIG (reference sequence). This CDR3 contains 14 residues. CDR3 loop: CAWSEDRVYTEAFF. CDR3 bases: TGTGCCTGGAGTGAAGACAGGGTTTATACTGAAGCTTTCTTT.